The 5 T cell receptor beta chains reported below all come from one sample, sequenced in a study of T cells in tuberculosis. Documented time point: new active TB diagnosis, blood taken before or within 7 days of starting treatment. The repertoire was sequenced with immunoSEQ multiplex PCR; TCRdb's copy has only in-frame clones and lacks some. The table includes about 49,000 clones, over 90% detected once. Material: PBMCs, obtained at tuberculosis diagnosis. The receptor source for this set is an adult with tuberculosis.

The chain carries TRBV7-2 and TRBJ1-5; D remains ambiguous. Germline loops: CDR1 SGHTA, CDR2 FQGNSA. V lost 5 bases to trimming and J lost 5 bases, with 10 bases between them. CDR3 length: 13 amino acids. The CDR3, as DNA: TGTGCCAGCAGCAGACACAGTGATCAGCCCCAGCATTTT. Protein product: CASSRHSDQPQHF.

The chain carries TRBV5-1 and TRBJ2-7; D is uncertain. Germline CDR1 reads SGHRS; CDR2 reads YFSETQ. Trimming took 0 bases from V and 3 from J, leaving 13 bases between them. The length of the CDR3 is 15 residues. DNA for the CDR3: TGCGCCAGCAGCTTGGGGGCAGGATCCGTCTACGAGCAGTACTTC. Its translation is CASSLGAGSVYEQYF.

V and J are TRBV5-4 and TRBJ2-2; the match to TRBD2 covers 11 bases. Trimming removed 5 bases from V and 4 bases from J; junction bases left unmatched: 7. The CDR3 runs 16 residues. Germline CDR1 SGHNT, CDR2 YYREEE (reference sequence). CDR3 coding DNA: TGTGCCAGCAGTCCAATAGCGGGAGGGCTCACCGGGGAGCTGTTTTTT. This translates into CASSPIAGGLTGELFF.

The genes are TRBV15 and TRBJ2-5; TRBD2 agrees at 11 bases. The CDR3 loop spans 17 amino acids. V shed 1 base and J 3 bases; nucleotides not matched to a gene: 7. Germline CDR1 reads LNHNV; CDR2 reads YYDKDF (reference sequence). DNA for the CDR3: TGTGCCACCAGCAGAGCCTTTTTAGCGGGAGGGAAAGAGACCCAGTACTTC. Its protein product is CATSRAFLAGGKETQYF. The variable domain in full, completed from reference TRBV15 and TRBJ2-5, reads DAMVIQNPRYQVTQFGKPVTLSCSQTLNHNVMYWYQQKSSQAPKLLFHYYDKDFNNEADTPDNFQSRRPNTSFCFLDIRSPGLGDTAMYLCATSRAFLAGGKETQYFGPGTRLLVL.

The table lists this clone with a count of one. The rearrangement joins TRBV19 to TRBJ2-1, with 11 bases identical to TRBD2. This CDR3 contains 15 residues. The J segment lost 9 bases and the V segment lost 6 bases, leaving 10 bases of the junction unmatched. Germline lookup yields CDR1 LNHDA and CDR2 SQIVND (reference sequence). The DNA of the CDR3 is TGTGCCAGTAGGGATCTAGCGGGAGGACGTGCTGAGCAGTTCTTC. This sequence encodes CASRDLAGGRAEQFF.